This T cell receptor (beta chain) was profiled in a study of blood T cells in healthy people across ages (dated by TCRdb to the mid-2010s). General notes on the study: In model experiments, template switching captured about one uniquely barcoded TCR beta cDNA molecule for every two T cells. Age-related changes in TCR beta repertoire diversity were measured in the study by deep sequencing normalized with unique cDNA molecular identifiers. Donors were grouped into four age groups: young (average approximately 15 years), middle-aged (over 35), aged (about 59) and long-lived (around 80). To avoid experimental bias, donors of different ages were randomly spread across the sequencing lanes. For two donors (one aged 18 to 29 and one aged 80 or older), the study analyzed two additional independent replicas of 1 million unique cDNA reads from the same blood draw.

Overall results and qualifications from the work: There was a strong correlation between observed TCR beta diversity and the percentage of naive T cells measured by flow cytometry. Donor CMV infection status was unknown, potentially confounding age-related changes in expanded clonotypes. Total diversity estimates from one million sequenced T cells were considered lower bounds and underestimates. As age increased, observed TCR beta diversity per million T cells dropped in a roughly linear way, and a significant reduction was already evident by age about 40. The long-lived group showed more naive CD4+ T cells, fewer expanded clones and increased TCR diversity than the aged group, suggesting age selection. Because profiling used bulk unsorted PBMCs, naive and antigen-experienced compartments could not be compared conclusively.

At the junction V is shortened by 4 bases and J by 0 bases, with 10 bases in between. From cysteine to phenylalanine, the CDR3 is 14 amino acids long. The sequence is cut down to CDR3 DNA, 42 bases in frame from base 1. Reading the germline V gene gives CDR1 SGHRS and CDR2 YFSETQ. This clonotype showed up just once. Its cognate antigen has yet to be identified. No per-base quality is available; no much larger clone lies one base away. The donors were some 39 Caucasian individuals from Russia, aged 6 to 90 years, who were systemically healthy. Each donor gave 9.5 to 10 milliliters of peripheral blood, drawn into EDTA-treated Vacutainer tubes. Ficoll-Paque density-gradient centrifugation was used to isolate PBMCs, with at least 6 million obtained per sample. Total RNA was extracted from PBMCs with Trizol reagent, with at least 5.5 micrograms obtained per sample. For every donor, an aliquot of PBMCs went through flow cytometry to measure the percentages of naive CD45RAhigh/CD27high T cells.

Receptor amplification or capture employed 5' RACE. Instrument used: Illumina HiSeq 2500. A second PCR of 7 to 11 cycles was run with a J-beta primer mix and a sample-barcoded 5' primer. A template-switch 5' adaptor carrying 12 random nucleotides introduced a unique molecular identifier onto each TCR beta cDNA molecule. Each sample yielded at least 2.5 million CDR3-containing paired-end reads. First-strand cDNA synthesis was performed from all RNA using the Mint cDNA synthesis kit, with priming by a TRBC-specific oligonucleotide. After uracil-DNA glycosylase treatment, a first 18-cycle PCR used universal primers M1SS and BC2_uni_R on all cDNA. As for how the authors treated the data: Normalization of each sample was performed by random selection of 1 million high-quality reads, each carrying a distinct molecular identifier. Reads with shared molecular identifiers were discarded instead of being binned into consensus sequences. MiTCR, set to a Q25 quality threshold and the strictest error-elimination algorithm, was used for CDR3 identification, clonotype clustering and error correction. A nonparametric unseen species model with Euler transformation was used to estimate lower-bound total TCR beta diversity. TCRdb reprocessed the public reads (quality trimming at Q25 with fastp, clone calling with MiXCR) and kept in-frame beta chains. Merged by CDR3 protein, the rows form single entries marked with the most common genes and DNA. These V and J calls rely on TCRdb rather than the paper's analysis. The sample table records roughly 1.5 million distinct CDR3 sequences; 42% of these occur just once. The leading ten clones occupy about 3.8% of the sample.

The rearranged segments are TRBV5-1 and TRBJ2-5; no D gene is confidently identified. The sample comprised blood. This receptor was obtained from a woman between 18 and 29 years old in good health. The CDR3 corresponds to CASSVAMYQETQYF. The nucleotides read TGCGCCAGCAGCGTGGCCATGTACCAAGAGACCCAGTACTTC.